What follows is one TCR beta chain and its context. Here immunoSEQ multiplex PCR was the method, and the copy in TCRdb shows in-frame clones only, minus some. The sample has about 85,000 clones; about nine tenths are singletons. CDR3 length equals 14 residues. CDR1 and CDR2 from the germline V gene are SGHKS and YYEKEE (reference sequence). V was shortened by 3 bases and J by 7 bases, with 14 bases between the two germline ends. The data derive from a study of T cell changes during pregnancy in multiple sclerosis. Sample: peripheral blood, taken in the first trimester of pregnancy. The clonotype originates from a female donor with multiple sclerosis, enrolled in a pregnancy study. The chain carries TRBV5-5 and TRBJ2-4; possible D gene TRBD1, 6 bases. The CDR3, as DNA: TGTGCCAGCAGCTGGGACACAAAGAGGAACATTCAGTACTTC. This encodes CASSWDTKRNIQYF.